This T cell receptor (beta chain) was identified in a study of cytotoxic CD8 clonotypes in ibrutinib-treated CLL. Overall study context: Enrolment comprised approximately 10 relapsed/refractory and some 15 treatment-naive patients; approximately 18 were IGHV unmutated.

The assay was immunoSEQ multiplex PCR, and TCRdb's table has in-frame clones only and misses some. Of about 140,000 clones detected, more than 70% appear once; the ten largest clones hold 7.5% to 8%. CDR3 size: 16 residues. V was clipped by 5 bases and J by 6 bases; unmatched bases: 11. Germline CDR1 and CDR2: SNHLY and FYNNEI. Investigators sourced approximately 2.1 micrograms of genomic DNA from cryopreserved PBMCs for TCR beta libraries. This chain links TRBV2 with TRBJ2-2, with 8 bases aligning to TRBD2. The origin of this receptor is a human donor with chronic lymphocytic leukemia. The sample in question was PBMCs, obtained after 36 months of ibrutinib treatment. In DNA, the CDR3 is TGTGCCAGCAGTACCCCCCTAGCGGGTATAGCCGGGGAGCTGTTTTTT. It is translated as CASSTPLAGIAGELFF. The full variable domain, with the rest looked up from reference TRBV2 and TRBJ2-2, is EPEVTQTPSHQVTQMGQEVILRCVPISNHLYFYWYRQILGQKVEFLVSFYNNEISEKSEIFDDQFSVERPDGSNFTLKIRSTKLEDSAMYFCASSTPLAGIAGELFFGEGSRLTVL.